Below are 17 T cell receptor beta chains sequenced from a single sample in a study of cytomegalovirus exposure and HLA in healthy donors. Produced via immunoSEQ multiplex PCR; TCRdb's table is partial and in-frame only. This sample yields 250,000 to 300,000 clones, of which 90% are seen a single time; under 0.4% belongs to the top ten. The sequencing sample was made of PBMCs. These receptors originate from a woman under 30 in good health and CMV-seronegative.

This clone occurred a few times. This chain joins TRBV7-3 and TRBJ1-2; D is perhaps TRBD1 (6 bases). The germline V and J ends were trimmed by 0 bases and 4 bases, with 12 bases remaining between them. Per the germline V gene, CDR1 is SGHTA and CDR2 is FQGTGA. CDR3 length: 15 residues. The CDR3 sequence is CASSLTGRGAYGYTF. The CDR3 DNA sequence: TGTGCCAGCAGCTTAACAGGTCGGGGGGCCTATGGCTACACCTTC.

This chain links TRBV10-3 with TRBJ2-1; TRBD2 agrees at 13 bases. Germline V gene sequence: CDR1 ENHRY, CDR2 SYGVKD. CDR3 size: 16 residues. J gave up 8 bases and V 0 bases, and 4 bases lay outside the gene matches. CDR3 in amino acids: CAISESTSGGRDEQFF. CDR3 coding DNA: TGTGCCATCAGTGAGTCGACTAGCGGGGGGAGGGATGAGCAGTTCTTC.

As DNA, the CDR3 is TGTGCCAGCTCACTACAGGGTTCCAATGGCGCCTATAATTCACCCCTCCACTTT. It codes for CASSLQGSNGAYNSPLHF. V and J are TRBV18 and TRBJ1-6; D possibly corresponds to TRBD1 (6 bases). Trimming removed 4 bases at V and 2 bases at J, with 18 bases between. CDR3 length equals 18 residues. Germline CDR1 KGHSH, CDR2 LQKENI.

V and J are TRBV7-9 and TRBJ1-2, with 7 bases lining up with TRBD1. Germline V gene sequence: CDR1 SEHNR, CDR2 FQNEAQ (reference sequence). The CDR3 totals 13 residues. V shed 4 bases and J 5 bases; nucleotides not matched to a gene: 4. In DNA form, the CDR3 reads TGTGCCAGCAGCTCGACAGGGTGGTATGGCTACACCTTC. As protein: CASSSTGWYGYTF.

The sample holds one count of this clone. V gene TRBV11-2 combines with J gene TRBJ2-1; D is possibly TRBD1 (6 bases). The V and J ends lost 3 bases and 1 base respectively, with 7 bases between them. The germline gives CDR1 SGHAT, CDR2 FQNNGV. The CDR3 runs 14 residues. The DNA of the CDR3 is TGTGCCAGCAGCTTTCAGGGGTCCTACAATGAGCAGTTCTTC. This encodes CASSFQGSYNEQFF.

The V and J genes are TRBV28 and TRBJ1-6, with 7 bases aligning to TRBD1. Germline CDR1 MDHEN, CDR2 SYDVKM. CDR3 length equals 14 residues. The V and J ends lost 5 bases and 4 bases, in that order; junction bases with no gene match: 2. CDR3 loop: CASSTGQYNSPLHF. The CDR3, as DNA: TGTGCCAGCAGTACGGGACAGTATAATTCACCCCTCCACTTT.

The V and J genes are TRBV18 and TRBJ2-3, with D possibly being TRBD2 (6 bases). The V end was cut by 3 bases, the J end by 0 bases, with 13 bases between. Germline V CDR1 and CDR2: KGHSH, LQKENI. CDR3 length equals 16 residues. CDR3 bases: TGTGCCAGCTCACCCTTCACGGGGACTAGCACAGATACGCAGTATTTT. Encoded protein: CASSPFTGTSTDTQYF.

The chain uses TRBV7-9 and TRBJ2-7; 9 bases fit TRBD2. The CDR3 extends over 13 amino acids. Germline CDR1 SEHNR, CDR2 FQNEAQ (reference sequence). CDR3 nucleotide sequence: TGTGCAGACTCTAGCGGGGCCTCCTACGAGCAGTACTTC. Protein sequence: CADSSGASYEQYF. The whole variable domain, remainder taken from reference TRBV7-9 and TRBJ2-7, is DTGVSQNPRHKITKRGQNVTFRCDPISEHNRLYWYRQTLGQGPEFLTYFQNEAQLEKSRLLSDRFSAERPKGSFSTLEIQRTEQGDSAMYLCADSSGASYEQYFGPGTRLTVT.

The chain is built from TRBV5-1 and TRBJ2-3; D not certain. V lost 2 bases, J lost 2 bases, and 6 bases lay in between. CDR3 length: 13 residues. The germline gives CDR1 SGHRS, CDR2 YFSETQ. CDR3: CASSFEDTDTQYF. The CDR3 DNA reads TGCGCCAGCAGCTTTGAGGACACAGATACGCAGTATTTT.

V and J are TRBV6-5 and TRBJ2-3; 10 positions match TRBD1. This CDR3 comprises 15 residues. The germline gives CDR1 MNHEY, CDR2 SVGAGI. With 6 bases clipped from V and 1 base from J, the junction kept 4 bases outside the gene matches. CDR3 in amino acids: CASRSGTGGTDTQYF. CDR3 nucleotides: TGTGCCAGCAGGTCGGGGACAGGGGGCACAGATACGCAGTATTTT.

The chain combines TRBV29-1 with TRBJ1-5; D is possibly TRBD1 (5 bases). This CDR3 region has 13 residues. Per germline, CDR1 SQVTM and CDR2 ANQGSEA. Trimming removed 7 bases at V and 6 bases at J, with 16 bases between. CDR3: CSACSRDGQPQHF. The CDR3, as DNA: TGCAGCGCCTGCAGCAGGGATGGTCAGCCCCAGCATTTT. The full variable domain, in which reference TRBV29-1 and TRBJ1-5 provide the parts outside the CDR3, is SAVISQKPSRDICQRGTSLTIQCQVDSQVTMMFWYRQQPGQSLTLIATANQGSEATYESGFVIDKFPISRPNLTFSTLTVSNMSPEDSSIYLCSACSRDGQPQHFGDGTRLSIL.

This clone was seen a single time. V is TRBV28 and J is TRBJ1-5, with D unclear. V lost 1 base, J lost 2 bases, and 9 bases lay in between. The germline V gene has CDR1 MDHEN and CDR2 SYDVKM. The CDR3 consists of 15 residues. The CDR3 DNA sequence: TGTGCCAGCAGTTTATCGTACTTGGGCAATCAGCCCCAGCATTTT. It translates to CASSLSYLGNQPQHF.

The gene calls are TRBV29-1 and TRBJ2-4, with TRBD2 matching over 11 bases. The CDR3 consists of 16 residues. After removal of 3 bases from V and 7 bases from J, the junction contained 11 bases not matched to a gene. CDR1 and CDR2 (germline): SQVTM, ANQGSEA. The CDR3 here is CSVELASGGFGNIQYF. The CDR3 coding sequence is TGCAGCGTTGAGCTGGCTAGCGGGGGGTTCGGTAACATTCAGTACTTC.

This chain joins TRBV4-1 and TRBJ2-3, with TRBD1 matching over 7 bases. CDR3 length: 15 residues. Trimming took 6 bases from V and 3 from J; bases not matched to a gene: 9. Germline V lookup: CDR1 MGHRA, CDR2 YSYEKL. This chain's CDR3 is CASRGPGQRTDTQYF. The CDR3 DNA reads TGCGCCAGCAGGGGACCGGGACAGCGAACAGATACGCAGTATTTT.

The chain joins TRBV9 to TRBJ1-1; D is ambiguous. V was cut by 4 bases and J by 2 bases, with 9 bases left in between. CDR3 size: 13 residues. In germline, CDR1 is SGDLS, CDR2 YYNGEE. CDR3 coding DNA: TGTGCCAGCAGCTTAGACTCAAACACTGAAGCTTTCTTT. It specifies CASSLDSNTEAFF.

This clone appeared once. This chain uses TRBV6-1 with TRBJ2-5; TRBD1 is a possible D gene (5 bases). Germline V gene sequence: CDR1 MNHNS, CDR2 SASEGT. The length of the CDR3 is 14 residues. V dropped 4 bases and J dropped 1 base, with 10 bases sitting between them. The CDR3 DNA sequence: TGTGCCAGCAGTGTAGGACAACTCCAAGAGACCCAGTACTTC. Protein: CASSVGQLQETQYF.

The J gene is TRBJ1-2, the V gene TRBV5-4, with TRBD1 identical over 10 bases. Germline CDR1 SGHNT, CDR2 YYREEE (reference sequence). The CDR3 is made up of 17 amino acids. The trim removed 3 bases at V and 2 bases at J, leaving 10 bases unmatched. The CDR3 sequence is CASSSAFTGQGNYGYTF. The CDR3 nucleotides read TGTGCCAGCAGCTCCGCATTTACGGGACAGGGGAACTATGGCTACACCTTC.